The clone carrying this TCR beta chain was found many times. Its antigen is currently unknown. This record comes from a study of CD8 T cells in ankylosing spondylitis. The study, taken as a whole, reports: Certain motif variants had earlier been reported in reactive arthritis synovial fluid and blood. As reported, disease-linked clones showed significant enrichment in matched ankylosing spondylitis synovial fluid. There was a TCR beta motif, made of fewer than 10 highly homologous variants, that appeared characteristic of ankylosing spondylitis blood. Clones that were linked to disease were CD8+ and were relatively rare in peripheral blood.

Making use of molecular barcodes, quantitative 5'-RACE generated TCR beta libraries. TCRdb processed the 5' RACE reads anew with MiXCR; each CDR3 protein has one entry. The sample contains a few hundred thousand distinct CDR3 sequences, roughly 13% of which appear only once. Germline V gene sequence: CDR1 LGHNA, CDR2 YNFKEQ. This CDR3 has 17 residues. Trimming took 4 bases from V and 0 from J; bases not matched to a gene: 9. This receptor was identified in a male donor with ankylosing spondylitis. Sequencing used blood, either unsorted or a sorted T cell fraction (not recorded which). V and J are TRBV4-2 and TRBJ1-2, with 9 bases identical to TRBD1. The CDR3 protein is CASSLSGQGATNYGYTF. CDR3 nucleotide sequence: TGTGCCAGCAGCCTTTCGGGACAGGGCGCTACTAACTATGGCTACACCTTC.